The source of this TCR beta chain is a study of identical twins. Study-wide findings and caveats: Beta out-of-frame sequences displayed a weaker excess of sharing between twins. Researchers reported excess low generation probability among twin-shared out-of-frame alpha sequences.

This CDR3 has 15 residues. V lost 3 bases, J lost 6 bases, and 18 bases lay in between. The germline gives CDR1 KGHSH, CDR2 LQKENI. A few counts support this clonotype. Its cognate antigen is unknown. Healthy Caucasian individuals made up all the donors. TCRdb itself ran the 5' RACE reads through MiXCR, one entry per CDR3 protein. The sample lists roughly 630,000 distinct CDR3 sequences; about 7.6% were seen once. These same records also appear under a second study, on yellow fever vaccine responses in identical twins. That work states: Twins reportedly mounted vaccine T cell responses that seemed partly convergent, partly personalized.

This receptor was identified in a young woman in good health. The gene calls are TRBV18 and TRBJ2-7; a weak D match, TRBD1 (6 bases). Sequenced input: PBMCs. The CDR3 nucleotides are TGTGCCAGCTCACCGATCGTAACACAGGGCTCCGAGCAGTACTTC. Translating gives CASSPIVTQGSEQYF.